These T cell receptor beta chains were read from a single sample in a study of blood T cell repertoires in COVID-19. Some clones are missing from TCRdb's copy, which holds only in-frame ones; the method was immunoSEQ multiplex PCR. The repertoire has 190,000 or so clones, 87% of them found once; the top ten carry approximately 0.93%. Sequencing was done on a sample of peripheral blood. These TCRs come from a woman aged 18-29 years who had recovered from COVID-19. Both conserved end residues are part of each CDR3. Each record gives: clone size, V gene, D gene, J gene, CDR3 DNA, CDR3 protein. The D gene is left open where the match is weak. Expanded clones get a size class; other rows say once, few or many, or leave the size out.

>-|TRBV5-1|-|TRBJ1-5
TGCGCCAGCAGCTTGGCTGGGGGCGGGAATCAGCCCCAGCATTTT
CASSLAGGGNQPQHF
>-|TRBV18|TRBD1|TRBJ1-6
TGTGCCAGCTCACGGACGGGGGGACAGGGGGCCGGTAATTCACCCCTCCACTTT
CASSRTGGQGAGNSPLHF
>-|TRBV18|TRBD1|TRBJ2-7
TGTGCCAGCTCACCATCCGGGACAGGGGAACACGAGCAGTACTTC
CASSPSGTGEHEQYF
>-|TRBV19|TRBD2|TRBJ2-3
TGTGCCAGTACCCCAGGAAGGACTAGGAGCACAGATACGCAGTATTTT
CASTPGRTRSTDTQYF
>few|TRBV4-3|TRBD1|TRBJ1-2
TGCGCCAGCAGCCAAGCCTTTCGGGACAGTTATGGCTACACCTTC
CASSQAFRDSYGYTF
>-|TRBV15|TRBD2|TRBJ2-3
TGTGCCACCAGCAGAGCCGCTGGGCTAGCGGGAGTAGATACGCAGTATTTT
CATSRAAGLAGVDTQYF
>-|TRBV21-1|-|TRBJ1-4
TGTGCCAGCAGCAAAAAGCCACAGGGCCAGGGTGAAAAACTGTTTTTT
CASSKKPQGQGEKLFF
>-|TRBV18|TRBD1|TRBJ1-4
TGTGCCAGCTCATTGAGGACAGGGGAGGCTAATGAAAAACTGTTTTTT
CASSLRTGEANEKLFF
>-|TRBV6-5|-|TRBJ1-5
TGTGCCAGCAGTTACGATGGGTGGGGCCGGCAGCCCCAGCATTTT
CASSYDGWGRQPQHF
>-|TRBV6-5|-|TRBJ1-1
TGTGCCAGCAGGTCACAGGGAAGGAACACTGAAGCTTTCTTT
CASRSQGRNTEAFF
>-|TRBV3-1/TRBV3-2|TRBD1|TRBJ2-5
TGTGCCAGCAGGCAGGGGGCTGGGGAGACCCAGTACTTC
CASRQGAGETQYF
>-|TRBV27|TRBD1|TRBJ2-7
TGTGCCAGCGGTCGGGACAGCTTAGACGCCACCTACGAGCAGTACTTC
CASGRDSLDATYEQYF
>-|TRBV6-5|TRBD1|TRBJ2-7
TGTGCCAGCAGTTACTTAAACCGGGACAGGGACGAGCAGTACTTC
CASSYLNRDRDEQYF
>-|TRBV19|-|TRBJ1-2
TGTGCCAGTAAGTTCGCGGAGGGCTACACCTTC
CASKFAEGYTF